The entry below gives a single T cell receptor beta chain sequence along with its context. The antigen it binds to is not known. Base quality data are lacking; no much larger clone is found one base away. The sample belongs to a study of T cells in Graves' hyperthyroidism and ophthalmopathy (dated by TCRdb to about 2019). Broadly, across the study: Peripheral blood samples were taken at initial diagnosis, before any treatment was given. TCR V-J signatures able to tell the groups apart were searched for in a discovery cohort of approximately 95 patients, of whom more than 40 had Graves' ophthalmopathy and some 60 had stable Graves' hyperthyroidism. Prospective prediction of ophthalmopathy was tested in an independent validation cohort consisting of some 18 hyperthyroidism patients and approximately 16 patients who later progressed to ophthalmopathy. The roughly 100 discovery patients were randomly divided into training and test sets at a 7:3 ratio. Thyroid tissue and blood T-cell repertoires from about six Graves' hyperthyroidism patients were also compared in the study. After sampling, hyperthyroidism patients received methimazole starting at 30 mg daily, and ophthalmopathy patients received high-dose intravenous methylprednisolone. TCR Vbeta CDR3 sequencing of 130 to 150 peripheral blood samples (43 ophthalmopathy, about 74 hyperthyroidism and around 17 progressor patients) is reported in the paper. Study-level results and caveats: Most expanded thyroid clonotypes (frequency above 0.001) were also found in blood, which suggests that blood repertoires may mirror thyroid immune responses. In cross-validation, a model built on a 13 V-J signature told ophthalmopathy apart from stable hyperthyroidism with over 85% sensitivity and approximately 81% specificity, and in testing the same model reached 80%/75%. In validation, the model predicted progression to ophthalmopathy a median of roughly 6.2 months before onset, with 65% to 71% sensitivity and around 76% specificity. No statistical method was used to fix the sample size in advance, and group allocation was not hidden from the investigators.

Ophthalmopathy patients had moderately to severely active disease, Clinical Activity Score of at least 3, NOSPECS grade of at least 4, and duration under 3 months. The study excluded patients with uncontrolled infections, other autoimmune diseases, pregnancy or lactation. Diagnoses were based on clinical symptoms, serum thyroxine and TRAb, thyroid ultrasound and orbital computed tomography. PBMCs were isolated from approximately 10 ml of fresh peripheral blood by Ficoll-Paque density gradient centrifugation. Total RNA was extracted using Trizol reagent, and RNA quality was assessed on an Agilent 2100 Bioanalyzer. Amplification of TCR beta CDR3 regions was carried out from RNA transcripts. The first round of RT-PCR for the TCR CDR3 was performed with the HTBI primer set and the Qiagen OneStep RT-PCR kit. Libraries were constructed in a second round of multiplex PCR, after which size selection and purification were carried out. Sequencing of the libraries was done on an Illumina HiSeq2000 using paired-end 100 bp reads. The source study handled its data this way. SOAPnuke was used to process the raw data, removing reads that contained adapters or uncalled bases, had a mean Phred below 15, or lacked an exact match to the constant primer or identifier. High-quality paired reads were merged using COPE v1.2.5, and each unique nucleotide sequence was defined as a clonotype. MiTCR v1.1 was used to align clonotypes to the IMGT TRBV, TRBD and TRBJ reference segments. Analysis was restricted to V-J combinations with a frequency above 0.0001, which covered over 98% of repertoires. The TCS score was defined as the ratio of F50 (clonal expansion) to E x V (chaos), calculated using BLOSUM62-based TCRdist between CDR3 peptides within each V-J. Welch's t-statistics and random forest reduced fewer than 550 V-J features to roughly 13, which were used in a naive Bayes classifier (R e1071). The similarity between thyroid and blood repertoires was quantified using the Morisita-Horn index. The raw public data were reprocessed by TCRdb itself: fastp quality trimming at Q25, MiXCR clonotype calling, in-frame beta chains only. CDR3 protein duplicates are merged, each entry listing the most common genes and DNA. TCRdb, not the authors, supplied the V and J calls. This sample is represented by approximately 610,000 distinct CDR3 sequences; over 12% of them were singletons. The ten largest account for about 3.9% of the sample.

V is cut back by 4 bases and J by 10 bases, with 5 bases in the junction unmatched. The cysteine opens and the phenylalanine closes a CDR3 of 13 amino acids. Only the CDR3 part of the read is kept: 39 bases, read in frame from the first base. Reading the germline V gene gives CDR1 MNHEY and CDR2 SVGEGT. The sequence links TRBV6-2 or TRBV6-3 to TRBJ2-3, and TRBD2 matches 10 of the central bases. This TCR came from a woman aged 40 to 49 with Graves' ophthalmopathy. Sequencing used blood. The DNA is TGTGCCAGCAGTTCCCCACTAGCGGGATCGCAGTATTTT. This is translated as CASSSPLAGSQYF.